Below, one T cell receptor (beta chain) is given with its context. This clone was observed a few times. The antigen this receptor binds is unknown. The input lacks base qualities; no much larger clone sits a single base away. The data belong to a study of blood T cell repertoires in COVID-19 (dated by TCRdb to 2018 to 2021). For the wider study: Samples covering the acute and convalescent phases of COVID-19 were provided by collaborators in the United States, Italy and Spain. A de-identified subject ID, COVID-19 status, age in years and sex were almost always included in the sample metadata. Samples were obtained from the ongoing ImmuneRACE study (first 160 participants) and from about 1,300 subjects provided by 6 global collaborators. The prospective study material was composed of cDNA or gDNA derived from T cells, B-cell-depleted T cells, or PBMCs. Deeply sampled blood TCRbeta repertoires from subjects exposed to, actively infected with, or recovered from COVID-19 were included in the dataset. Where available, HLA class I and class II types were obtained from metadata supplied by the sample provider rather than from assay-based typing. A freely available public database, intended as a resource for researchers studying the immune response to SARS-CoV-2, is where the repertoires were released.

Overall study results and their limits: Clinical and demographic metadata were provided uncurated, with the amount varying by source and participant.

TCRbeta CDR3 regions were amplified from genomic DNA using the immunoSEQ Assay, a bias-controlled multiplex PCR. In the paper's pipeline: The number of nucleated cells in each sample was estimated by amplification of reference gene primers within the assay. To quantify the absolute abundance of each unique TCRbeta CDR3 rearrangement, sequence reads were collapsed and filtered. Productive Simpson clonality was computed per sample as the square root of Simpson's diversity index over productive rearrangements. In TCRdb, the immuneACCESS table is reduced to in-frame sequences with V and J assigned. These tables do not hold every clone; where another copy was compared, an unresolved V gene accounts for under half, and the others remain unexplained. The DNA gave D and trimming, while V, J and clone size come from that table. Counted in this sample were fewer than 250,000 clones; about 86% of them appeared once. Less than 5% of the sample belongs to the ten largest clones.

In the prospective study, participants were about 18 to 89 years old, resided in around 25 geographic areas of the United States, and were enrolled through a virtual design. In the prospective study, cohorts were assigned on the basis of participant-reported clinical history obtained from a screening survey and a study questionnaire. Mobile phlebotomists in the prospective study collected whole blood, serum and a nasopharyngeal or oropharyngeal swab from every participant. Additional blood draws and questionnaires over an approximately two-month period could optionally be provided by prospective study participants. Before DNA extraction, blood samples from the prospective study were shipped at room temperature or frozen. The CDR3, cysteine through phenylalanine, is 19 amino acids long. CDR3 DNA is the only sequence kept; it has 57 bases, read in frame from the first base. CDR1 and CDR2, looked up from the germline V gene, are SGHRS and YFSETQ. At the junction V is shortened by 2 bases and J by 5 bases; bases outside the gene matches: 22.

Source material: PBMCs or T cells enriched from blood (not recorded which). The chain couples TRBV5-1 to TRBJ2-7; the central 7 bases match TRBD1. This receptor was taken from a woman in her forties with acute COVID-19. The CDR3 is CASSFPSTGPIEGWNEQYF. The DNA reads as follows: TGCGCCAGCAGCTTCCCGTCGACAGGGCCGATAGAGGGGTGGAACGAGCAGTACTTC.